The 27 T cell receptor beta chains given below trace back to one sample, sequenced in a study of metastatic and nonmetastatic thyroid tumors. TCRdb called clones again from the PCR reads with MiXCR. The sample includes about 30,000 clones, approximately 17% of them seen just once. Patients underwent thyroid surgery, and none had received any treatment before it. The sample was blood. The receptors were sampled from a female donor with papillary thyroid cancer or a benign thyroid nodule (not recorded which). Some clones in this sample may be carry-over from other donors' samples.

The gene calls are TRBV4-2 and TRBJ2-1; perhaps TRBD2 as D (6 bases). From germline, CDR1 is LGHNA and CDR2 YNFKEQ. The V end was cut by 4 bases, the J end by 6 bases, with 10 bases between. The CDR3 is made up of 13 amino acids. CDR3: CASSPGLSNEQFF. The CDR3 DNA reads TGTGCCAGCAGCCCCGGACTATCCAATGAGCAGTTCTTC.

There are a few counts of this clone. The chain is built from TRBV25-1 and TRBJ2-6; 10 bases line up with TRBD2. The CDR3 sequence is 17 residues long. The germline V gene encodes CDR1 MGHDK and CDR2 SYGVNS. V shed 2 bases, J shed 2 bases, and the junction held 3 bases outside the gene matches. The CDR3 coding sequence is TGTGCCAGCAGTGAAAGGCTAGCGGGAGCTGGGGCCAACGTCCTGACTTTC. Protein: CASSERLAGAGANVLTF. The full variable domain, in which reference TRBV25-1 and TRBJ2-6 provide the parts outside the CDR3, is EADIYQTPRYLVIGTGKKITLECSQTMGHDKMYWYQQDPGMELHLIHYSYGVNSTEKGDLSSESTVSRIRTEHFPLTLESARPSHTSQYLCASSERLAGAGANVLTFGAGSRLTVL.

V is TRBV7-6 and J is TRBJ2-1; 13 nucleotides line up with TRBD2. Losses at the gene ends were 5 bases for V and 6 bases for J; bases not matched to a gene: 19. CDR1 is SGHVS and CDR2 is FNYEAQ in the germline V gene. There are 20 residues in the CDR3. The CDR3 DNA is TGTGCCAGCAGCGAACGAAAGAAAGCGACTAGCGGGAGGAACGGCAATGAGCAGTTCTTC. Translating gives CASSERKKATSGRNGNEQFF.

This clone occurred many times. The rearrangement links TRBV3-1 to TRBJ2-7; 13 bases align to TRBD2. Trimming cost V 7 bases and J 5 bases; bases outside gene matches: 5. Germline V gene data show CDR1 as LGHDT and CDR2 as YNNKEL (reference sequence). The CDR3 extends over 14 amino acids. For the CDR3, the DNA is TGTGCCAGCACCGGACTAGCGGGAGCGCACGAGCAGTACTTC. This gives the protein CASTGLAGAHEQYF.

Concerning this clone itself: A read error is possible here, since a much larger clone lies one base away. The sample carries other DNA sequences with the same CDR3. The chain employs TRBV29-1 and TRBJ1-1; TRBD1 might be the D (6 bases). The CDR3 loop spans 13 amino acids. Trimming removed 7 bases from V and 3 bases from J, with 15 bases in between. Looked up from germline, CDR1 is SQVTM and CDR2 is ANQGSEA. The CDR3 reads CSAVGGRYTEAFF. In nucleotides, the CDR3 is TGCAGCGCTGTTGGGGGCCGGTACACTGAAGCTTTCTTT. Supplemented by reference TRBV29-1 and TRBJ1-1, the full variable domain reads SAVISQKPSRDICQRGTSLTIQCQVDSQVTMMFWYRQQPGQSLTLIATANQGSEATYESGFVIDKFPISRPNLTFSTLTVSNMSPEDSSIYLCSAVGGRYTEAFFGQGTRLTVV.

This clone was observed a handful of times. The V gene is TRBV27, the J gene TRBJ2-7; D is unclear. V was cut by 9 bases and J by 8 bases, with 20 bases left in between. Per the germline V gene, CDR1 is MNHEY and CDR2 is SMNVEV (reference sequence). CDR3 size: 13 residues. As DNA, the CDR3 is TGTGCCAGTTCCACCCTATTCAAGGGCAAGCAGTACTTC. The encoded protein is CASSTLFKGKQYF.

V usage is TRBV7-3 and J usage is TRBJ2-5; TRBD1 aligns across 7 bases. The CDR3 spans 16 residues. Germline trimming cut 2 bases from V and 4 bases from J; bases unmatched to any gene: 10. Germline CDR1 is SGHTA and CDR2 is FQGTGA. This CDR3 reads CASSLQGEGIGETQYF. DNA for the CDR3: TGTGCCAGCAGCTTACAGGGGGAAGGGATCGGAGAGACCCAGTACTTC.

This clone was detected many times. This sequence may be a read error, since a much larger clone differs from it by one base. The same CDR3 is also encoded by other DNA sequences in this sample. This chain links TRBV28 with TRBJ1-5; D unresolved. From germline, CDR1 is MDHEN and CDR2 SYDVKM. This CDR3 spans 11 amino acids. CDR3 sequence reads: CASSTVVPQHF. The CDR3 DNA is TGCGCCAGCAGCACCGTAGTGCCCCAGCATTTT.

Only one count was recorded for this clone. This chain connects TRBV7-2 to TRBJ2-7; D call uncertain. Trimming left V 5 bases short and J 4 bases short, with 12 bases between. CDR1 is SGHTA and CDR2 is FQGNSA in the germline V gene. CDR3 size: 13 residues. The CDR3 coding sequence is TGTGCCAGCAGCCCGAGTGTAGGATACGAGCAGTACTTC. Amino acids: CASSPSVGYEQYF.

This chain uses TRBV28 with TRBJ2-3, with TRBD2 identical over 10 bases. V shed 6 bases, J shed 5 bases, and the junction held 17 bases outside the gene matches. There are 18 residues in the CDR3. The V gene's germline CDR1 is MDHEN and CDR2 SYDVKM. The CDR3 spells CASRSPTSAGGHQDTQYF. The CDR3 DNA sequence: TGTGCCAGCAGATCCCCGACTTCAGCGGGGGGGCACCAAGATACGCAGTATTTT.

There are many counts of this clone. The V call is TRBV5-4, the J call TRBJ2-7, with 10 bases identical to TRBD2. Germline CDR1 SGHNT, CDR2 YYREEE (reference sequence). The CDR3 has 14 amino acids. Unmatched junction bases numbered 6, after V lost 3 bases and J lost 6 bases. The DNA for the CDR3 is TGTGCCAGCAGCTCCGCTAGCGGGAGCCGCGAGCAGTACTTC. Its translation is CASSSASGSREQYF.

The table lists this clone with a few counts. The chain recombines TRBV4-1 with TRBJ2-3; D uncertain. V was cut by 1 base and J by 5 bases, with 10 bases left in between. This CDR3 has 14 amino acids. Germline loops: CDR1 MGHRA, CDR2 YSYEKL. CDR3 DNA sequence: TGCGCCAGCAGCCAAGGGGTGCCCGGAGATACGCAGTATTTT. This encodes CASSQGVPGDTQYF.

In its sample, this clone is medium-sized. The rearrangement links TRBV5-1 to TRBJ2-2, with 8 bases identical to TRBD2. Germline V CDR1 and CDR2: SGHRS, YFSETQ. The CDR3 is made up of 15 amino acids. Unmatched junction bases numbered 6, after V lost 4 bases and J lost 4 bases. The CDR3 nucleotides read TGCGCCAGCAGCGCCGACCTAGCGGGCACCGGGGAGCTGTTTTTT. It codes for CASSADLAGTGELFF.

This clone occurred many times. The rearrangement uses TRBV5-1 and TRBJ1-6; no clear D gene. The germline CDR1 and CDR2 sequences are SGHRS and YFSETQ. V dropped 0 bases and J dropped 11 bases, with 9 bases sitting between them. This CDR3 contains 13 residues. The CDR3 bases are TGCGCCAGCAGCTTGGACGGTGGTACACCCCTCCACTTT. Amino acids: CASSLDGGTPLHF.

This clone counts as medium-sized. Here the CDR3 reads CSARDPGAGRANTEAFF. The CDR3 region has the DNA TGCAGTGCTAGAGATCCGGGGGCAGGTAGGGCCAACACTGAAGCTTTCTTT. The chain joins TRBV20-1 to TRBJ1-1, with D tentatively TRBD1 (6 bases). The length of the CDR3 is 17 residues. Germline V gene data show CDR1 as DFQATT and CDR2 as SNEGSKA (reference sequence). The V gene lost 0 bases and the J gene lost 2 bases, with 19 bases spanning the gap.

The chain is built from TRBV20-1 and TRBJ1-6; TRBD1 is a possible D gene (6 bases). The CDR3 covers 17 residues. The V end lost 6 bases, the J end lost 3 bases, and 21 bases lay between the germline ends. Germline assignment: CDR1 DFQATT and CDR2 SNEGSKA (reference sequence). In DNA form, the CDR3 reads TGCAGTGCCAATTTACGGGGGGCCTCCCTCTATAATTCACCCCTCCACTTT. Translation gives CSANLRGASLYNSPLHF.

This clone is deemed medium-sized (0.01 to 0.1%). The CDR3 region is CSARDLRGLAGGDSYEQYF. The CDR3 DNA follows: TGCAGTGCTAGAGATCTCCGGGGACTAGCGGGAGGTGATTCCTACGAGCAGTACTTC. The V call is TRBV20-1, the J call TRBJ2-7; 15 nucleotides align to TRBD2. Per the germline V gene, CDR1 is DFQATT and CDR2 is SNEGSKA (reference sequence). Trimming took 0 bases from V and 1 from J; bases not matched to a gene: 10. The CDR3 has 19 residues.

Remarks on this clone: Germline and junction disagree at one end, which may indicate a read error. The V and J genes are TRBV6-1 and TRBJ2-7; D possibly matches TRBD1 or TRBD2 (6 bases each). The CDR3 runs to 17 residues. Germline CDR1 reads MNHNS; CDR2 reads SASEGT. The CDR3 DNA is TGTGCCAGCAGTGACGCGGGATCCCCCAGGGGCTCCTACGGGCAGTACTTC. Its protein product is CASSDAGSPRGSYGQYF.

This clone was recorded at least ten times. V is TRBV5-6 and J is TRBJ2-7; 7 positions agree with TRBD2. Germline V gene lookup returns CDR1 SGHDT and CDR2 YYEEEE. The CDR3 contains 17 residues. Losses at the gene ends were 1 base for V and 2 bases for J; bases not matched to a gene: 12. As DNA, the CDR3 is TGTGCCAGCAGCTTGTTGTGGGAGGGGCTGGGGGCCTACGAGCAGTACTTC. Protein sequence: CASSLLWEGLGAYEQYF.

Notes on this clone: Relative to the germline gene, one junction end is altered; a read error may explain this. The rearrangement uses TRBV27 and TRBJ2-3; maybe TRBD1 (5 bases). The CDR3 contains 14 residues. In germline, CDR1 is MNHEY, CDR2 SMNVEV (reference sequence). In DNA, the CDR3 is TGTGCCAGCAGTCGGACATGGGGCACAGATACGCAGTATTTC. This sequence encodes CASSRTWGTDTQYF.

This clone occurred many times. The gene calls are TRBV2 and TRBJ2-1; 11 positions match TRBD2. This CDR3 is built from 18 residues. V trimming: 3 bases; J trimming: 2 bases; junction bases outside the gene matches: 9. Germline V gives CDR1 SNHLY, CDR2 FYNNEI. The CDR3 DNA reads TGTGCCAGCAGTGATTCGGTACTAGCGGGAGCGGCCTACAATGAGCAGTTCTTC. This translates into CASSDSVLAGAAYNEQFF. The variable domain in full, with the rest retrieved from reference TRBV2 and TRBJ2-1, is EPEVTQTPSHQVTQMGQEVILRCVPISNHLYFYWYRQILGQKVEFLVSFYNNEISEKSEIFDDQFSVERPDGSNFTLKIRSTKLEDSAMYFCASSDSVLAGAAYNEQFFGPGTRLTVL.

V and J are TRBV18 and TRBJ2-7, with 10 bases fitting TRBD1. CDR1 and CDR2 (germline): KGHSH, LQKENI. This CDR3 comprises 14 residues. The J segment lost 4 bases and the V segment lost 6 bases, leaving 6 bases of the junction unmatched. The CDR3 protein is CASSDRGKSYEQYF. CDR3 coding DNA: TGTGCCAGCTCGGACAGGGGGAAGTCATACGAGCAGTACTTC.

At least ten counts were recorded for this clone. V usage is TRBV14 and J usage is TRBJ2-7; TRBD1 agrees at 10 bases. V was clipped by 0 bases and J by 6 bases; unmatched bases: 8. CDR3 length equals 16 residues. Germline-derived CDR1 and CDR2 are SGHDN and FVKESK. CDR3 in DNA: TGTGCCAGCAGCCAAGACGGGACAGGGGCAAAAAGCGAGCAGTACTTC. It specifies CASSQDGTGAKSEQYF.

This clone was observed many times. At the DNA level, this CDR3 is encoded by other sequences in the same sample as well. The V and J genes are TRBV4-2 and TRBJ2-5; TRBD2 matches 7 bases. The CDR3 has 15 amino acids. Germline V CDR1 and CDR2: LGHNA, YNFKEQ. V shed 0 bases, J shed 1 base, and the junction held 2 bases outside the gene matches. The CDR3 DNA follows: TGTGCCAGCAGCCAAGATGGGGGGGTCCAAGAGACCCAGTACTTC. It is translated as CASSQDGGVQETQYF.

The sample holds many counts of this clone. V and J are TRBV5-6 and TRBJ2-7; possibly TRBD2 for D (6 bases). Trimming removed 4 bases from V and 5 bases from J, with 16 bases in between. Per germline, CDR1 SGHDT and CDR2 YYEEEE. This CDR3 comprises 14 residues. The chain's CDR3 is CASSRRDWEDEQYF. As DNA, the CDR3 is TGTGCCAGCAGCAGACGGGACTGGGAGGACGAGCAGTACTTC.

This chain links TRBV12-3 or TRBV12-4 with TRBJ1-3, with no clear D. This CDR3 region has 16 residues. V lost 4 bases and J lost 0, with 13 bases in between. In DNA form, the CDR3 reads TGTGCCAGCAGTTCAGGACTGGCAAGCTCTGGAAACACCATATATTTT. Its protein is CASSSGLASSGNTIYF.

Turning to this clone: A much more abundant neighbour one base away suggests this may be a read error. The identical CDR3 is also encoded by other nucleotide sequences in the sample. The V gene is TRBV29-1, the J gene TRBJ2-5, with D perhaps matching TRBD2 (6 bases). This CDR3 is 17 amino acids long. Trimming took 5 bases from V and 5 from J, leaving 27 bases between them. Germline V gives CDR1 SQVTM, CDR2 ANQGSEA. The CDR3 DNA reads TGCAGCGTTTTAAACCACGGGGCACTGGCGGGATATGAGACCCAGTACTTC. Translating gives CSVLNHGALAGYETQYF.